A single sample is the source of the 12 T cell receptor beta chains below, sequenced in a study of T cells in Graves' hyperthyroidism and ophthalmopathy. The TCR beta CDR3 regions underwent amplification using RNA transcripts as the source. First-round RT-PCR targeting the TCR CDR3 was performed with the HTBI primer set. TCRdb re-derived calls from the multiplex PCR reads in MiXCR, one entry per CDR3 protein. The sample has 400,000 or so distinct CDR3 sequences, around 15% seen once. The material sequenced was blood. The receptors here all came from a man aged 50-60 years with Graves' ophthalmopathy.

This clonotype was counted ten times or more. This rearrangement joins TRBV18 to TRBJ2-7; no clear D gene. The ends were cut back, 1 base at V and 4 bases at J, with 8 bases in the middle. Germline CDR1 is KGHSH and CDR2 is LQKENI. The CDR3 length is 13 residues. The CDR3 spells CASSPLVGYEQYF. CDR3 nucleotides: TGTGCCAGCTCACCACTAGTTGGGTACGAGCAGTACTTC.

This chain joins TRBV19 and TRBJ2-5; unclear D gene. The germline V gene has CDR1 LNHDA and CDR2 SQIVND (reference sequence). V was shortened by 3 bases and J by 0 bases, with 11 bases between the two germline ends. The CDR3 runs to 15 residues. The CDR3 loop is CASSIGTRYQETQYF. CDR3 nucleotide sequence: TGTGCCAGTAGTATCGGCACCCGGTACCAAGAGACCCAGTACTTC.

A few counts support this clonotype. The genes are TRBV20-1 and TRBJ1-2, with D maybe TRBD1 (5 bases). Germline values: CDR1 DFQATT, CDR2 SNEGSKA (reference sequence). This CDR3 contains 13 residues. The V end was cut by 6 bases, the J end by 5 bases, with 16 bases between. This CDR3 reads CSAIGTEGYGYTF. CDR3 coding DNA: TGCAGTGCGATAGGAACGGAGGGGTATGGCTACACCTTC.

This clonotype was seen ten or more times. CDR3 DNA sequence: TGCGCCAGCAGCTTGCTCCCAGCGGGAGGGTTAAACGAGCAGTACTTC. Translation: CASSLLPAGGLNEQYF. The V and J genes are TRBV5-1 and TRBJ2-7, with 10 bases matching TRBD2. In germline, CDR1 is SGHRS, CDR2 YFSETQ. The CDR3 consists of 16 residues. V trimming: 1 base; J trimming: 5 bases; junction bases outside the gene matches: 9.

This clonotype has a count of ten or more. CDR3 amino acids: CASGPGGGAPQHF. For the CDR3, the DNA is TGTGCCAGCGGGCCCGGGGGGGGCGCGCCCCAGCATTTT. The chain is built from TRBV28 and TRBJ1-5, with a weak D call TRBD1 (6 bases). Germline V lookup: CDR1 MDHEN, CDR2 SYDVKM. This CDR3 region has 13 residues. V was cut by 8 bases and J by 9 bases, with 17 bases left in between.

The table lists this clonotype with a few counts. CDR3 protein: CASSPYAGLAGKVSYNEQFF. In nucleotides, the CDR3 is TGTGCCAGCAGCCCATACGCTGGGCTAGCGGGAAAAGTCTCCTACAATGAGCAGTTCTTC. The chain links TRBV9 to TRBJ2-1; 9 bases are shared with TRBD2. CDR3 size: 20 residues. In germline, CDR1 is SGDLS, CDR2 YYNGEE. The V gene end was trimmed by 4 bases and the J gene end by 0 bases; junction bases not matched to a gene: 17.

This clonotype has a count of ten or more. V gene TRBV30 combines with J gene TRBJ2-7; 9 bases agree with TRBD1. Germline loops: CDR1 GTSNPN, CDR2 SVGIG (reference sequence). This CDR3 contains 15 residues. V lost 3 bases and J lost 5; bases outside the gene matches: 11. CDR3 protein: CAWRGPGQGSNEQYF. CDR3 in DNA: TGTGCCTGGAGGGGGCCGGGACAGGGTAGCAACGAGCAGTACTTC.

This clonotype was counted at least ten times. The rearrangement uses TRBV28 and TRBJ1-1, with D uncertain. Trimming shortened V by 5 bases and J by 4 bases, and 8 bases separated the two germline ends. The CDR3 has 12 residues. The germline V gene encodes CDR1 MDHEN and CDR2 SYDVKM. The CDR3 reads CASSEVPTEAFF. The CDR3 DNA follows: TGTGCCAGCAGTGAGGTACCCACTGAAGCTTTCTTT.

Only a few counts were recorded for this clonotype. The V gene is TRBV7-9, the J gene TRBJ2-1, with 9 bases that match TRBD2. The CDR3 length is 20 residues. Germline CDR1 and CDR2: SEHNR and FQNEAQ (reference sequence). Losses at the gene ends were 4 bases for V and 4 bases for J; bases not matched to a gene: 20. The chain's CDR3 is CASSSTLGLAGTQRYNEQFF. The CDR3 DNA reads TGTGCCAGCAGCTCCACGTTAGGGCTAGCGGGAACGCAGAGATACAATGAGCAGTTCTTC.

The chain has TRBV4-1 and TRBJ1-5; possibly TRBD1 for D (6 bases). The CDR3 spans 17 residues. V lost 3 bases and J 2 bases, leaving 17 bases between the germline ends. Germline V gene sequence: CDR1 MGHRA, CDR2 YSYEKL. The CDR3 spells CASSQVLRTAGNQPQHF. The CDR3 DNA is TGCGCCAGCAGCCAGGTACTCCGGACAGCCGGCAATCAGCCCCAGCATTTT.

The chain is built from TRBV13 and TRBJ2-7; TRBD2 matches 15 bases. CDR3 length: 14 residues. V was pared by 4 bases and J by 6 bases, with 1 base of the junction left unmatched. Germline-derived CDR1 and CDR2 are PRHDT and FYEKMQ (reference sequence). The CDR3 reads CASSWGLAGGEQYF. The CDR3 DNA reads as TGTGCCAGCAGCTGGGGACTAGCGGGAGGCGAGCAGTACTTC.

In its sample, this clonotype was seen many times. DNA for the CDR3: TGTGCCAGCTCACAGAGACAGAGATTCCAAGAGACCCAGTACTTC. It yields the protein CASSQRQRFQETQYF. The V gene is TRBV18, the J gene TRBJ2-5; maybe TRBD1 (5 bases). Trimming pared 4 bases from V and 1 base from J, leaving 13 bases between. Germline V lookup: CDR1 KGHSH, CDR2 LQKENI. The CDR3 spans 15 residues.